The 29 T cell receptor beta chains presented below share a single source sample, sequenced in a study of blood T cell repertoires in COVID-19. Using immunoSEQ multiplex PCR, the repertoire was profiled, and TCRdb retains in-frame clones only, with some absent. The sample has more than 250,000 clones; more than 70% are singletons. Source material: PBMCs or T cells enriched from blood (not recorded which). These receptors all stem from a woman in her twenties or thirties who had recovered from COVID-19.

In this sample, this clone turned up a few times. The V gene is TRBV27, the J gene TRBJ1-2; D is ambiguous. With 3 bases removed from V and 4 bases from J, the gap between germline ends came to 12 bases. CDR1 MNHEY and CDR2 SMNVEV come from the germline V gene (reference sequence). The CDR3 spans 14 residues. CDR3 amino acids: CASSLEGGAYGYTF. CDR3 DNA: TGTGCCAGCAGTTTGGAGGGAGGAGCCTATGGCTACACCTTC.

This chain joins TRBV6-5 and TRBJ1-1; D perhaps matches TRBD1 (6 bases). Germline V CDR1 and CDR2: MNHEY, SVGAGI. Trimming left V 0 bases short and J 4 bases short, with 12 bases between. This CDR3 has 15 residues. CDR3 sequence (DNA): TGTGCCAGCAGTTACTCGAGGGGGTTGGGCACTGAAGCTTTCTTT. Amino acids: CASSYSRGLGTEAFF.

The genes are TRBV6-5 and TRBJ2-7, with TRBD2 matching over 9 bases. This CDR3 region has 15 residues. The junction had 10 bases not matched to a gene; V was cut back by 6 bases and J by 4 bases. CDR1 is MNHEY, CDR2 SVGAGI, per germline. DNA of the CDR3: TGTGCCAGCAGCTCCCTCGGGGCGGGGGGGTACGAGCAGTACTTC. Protein sequence: CASSSLGAGGYEQYF.

This chain uses TRBV7-2 with TRBJ2-3; 8 nucleotides line up with TRBD2. This CDR3 is 18 amino acids long. The junction had 14 bases not matched to a gene; V was cut back by 3 bases and J by 3 bases. From germline, CDR1 is SGHTA and CDR2 FQGNSA. In DNA, the CDR3 is TGTGCCAGCAGCTTCGGACTAGCCGGGCGGGGTGGGACAGATACGCAGTATTTT. It specifies CASSFGLAGRGGTDTQYF.

Only a few counts were recorded for this clone. The chain joins TRBV7-3 to TRBJ2-3; D unresolved. V lost 5 bases and J lost 0, with 9 bases in between. Germline lookup yields CDR1 SGHTA and CDR2 FQGTGA. The CDR3 runs to 14 residues. In DNA, the CDR3 is TGTGCCAGCAGCCCCAGTCATAGCACAGATACGCAGTATTTT. This codes for CASSPSHSTDTQYF. Based on the CDR3 plus reference TRBV7-3 and TRBJ2-3, the full variable domain is GAGVSQTPSNKVTEKGKYVELRCDPISGHTALYWYRQSLGQGPEFLIYFQGTGAADDSGLPNDRFFAVRPEGSVSTLKIQRTERGDSAVYLCASSPSHSTDTQYFGPGTRLTVL.

The chain uses TRBV19 and TRBJ2-5, with a possible D match to TRBD1 (5 bases). This CDR3 region has 13 residues. Deletions cut 3 bases from V and 4 bases from J, with 9 bases between. Germline CDR1 reads LNHDA; CDR2 reads SQIVND (reference sequence). The CDR3 DNA is TGTGCCAGTAGTATCGACAGACTAGAGACCCAGTACTTC. It yields the protein CASSIDRLETQYF.

The chain uses TRBV7-9 and TRBJ1-5; 7 positions agree with TRBD1. Germline lookup yields CDR1 SEHNR and CDR2 FQNEAQ (reference sequence). The CDR3 extends over 15 amino acids. The J segment lost 3 bases and the V segment lost 5 bases, leaving 7 bases of the junction unmatched. The CDR3 region is CASSPGQVPNQPQHF. The CDR3 DNA reads as TGTGCCAGCAGCCCCGGACAGGTCCCCAATCAGCCCCAGCATTTT.

Here the CDR3 DNA reads TGTGCCAGCAGCAATATCAAGGACAGGCGCTATGGCTACACCTTC. It translates to CASSNIKDRRYGYTF. The V and J genes are TRBV3-1 (or the pseudogene TRBV3-2) and TRBJ1-2; 7 bases are shared with TRBD1. In germline, CDR1 is LGHDT, CDR2 YNNKEL (reference sequence). The length of the CDR3 is 15 residues. With V trimmed by 5 bases and J by 4 bases, 10 bases remained unmatched.

The rearrangement links TRBV27 to TRBJ2-1, with 10 positions matching TRBD2. The germline gives CDR1 MNHEY, CDR2 SMNVEV (reference sequence). This CDR3 region has 14 residues. With 6 bases clipped from V and 8 bases from J, the junction kept 7 bases outside the gene matches. CDR3 DNA: TGTGCCAGCAGGGGAGCGGGGGGGCCCCATGAGCAGTTCTTC. Translated: CASRGAGGPHEQFF.

V usage is TRBV7-8 and J usage is TRBJ1-5; D ambiguous. CDR1 and CDR2 from the germline V gene are SGHVS and FQNEAQ. The V gene lost 7 bases and the J gene lost 0 bases, with 13 bases spanning the gap. The CDR3 extends over 15 amino acids. In DNA, the CDR3 is TGTGCCAGCACCTCGGGAACAAATAGCAATCAGCCCCAGCATTTT. Translation: CASTSGTNSNQPQHF.

V usage is TRBV4-1 and J usage is TRBJ2-3; a weak D match, TRBD2 (5 bases). The CDR3 extends over 11 amino acids. Germline V gene lookup returns CDR1 MGHRA and CDR2 YSYEKL. Trimming shortened V by 1 base and J by 11 bases, and 7 bases separated the two germline ends. In nucleotides, the CDR3 is TGCGCCAGCAGCCAAGCCGGGGTGCAGTATTTT. Its translation: CASSQAGVQYF.

V is TRBV5-1 and J is TRBJ1-3, with a tentative D call TRBD1 (5 bases). Looked up from germline, CDR1 is SGHRS and CDR2 is YFSETQ. The CDR3 has 20 amino acids. The V end was cut by 4 bases, the J end by 0 bases, with 26 bases between. The CDR3 region is CASSLWPPTGQNPSGNTIYF. CDR3 DNA sequence: TGCGCCAGCAGCCTCTGGCCGCCAACAGGTCAGAACCCCTCTGGAAACACCATATATTTT.

V gene TRBV27 combines with J gene TRBJ2-3; 9 bases fit TRBD2. J gave up 0 bases and V 2 bases, and 15 bases lay outside the gene matches. The CDR3 consists of 20 residues. Per germline, CDR1 MNHEY and CDR2 SMNVEV (reference sequence). CDR3: CASSLHHPQTSGLSTDTQYF. The CDR3, as DNA: TGTGCCAGCAGTTTACACCACCCCCAGACTAGCGGTCTGAGCACAGATACGCAGTATTTT.

CDR3 sequence: CASSLDPAAGMGYTF. In DNA, the CDR3 is TGCGCCAGCAGCTTGGACCCTGCTGCGGGGATGGGCTACACCTTC. V and J are TRBV5-1 and TRBJ1-2; no definite D call. V was clipped by 0 bases and J by 8 bases, with 17 bases between them. Germline V gene sequence: CDR1 SGHRS, CDR2 YFSETQ. This CDR3 contains 15 residues.

The chain recombines TRBV19 with TRBJ1-5; weak D call: TRBD1 (5 bases). This CDR3 is built from 19 residues. Between the trimmed V and J ends, which lost 9 bases and 0 bases, there was a span of 27 bases. Germline V CDR1 and CDR2: LNHDA, SQIVND (reference sequence). CDR3 sequence (DNA): TGTGCCAGCTCGAGTCTTGATCCTAGGGGCCTTTATAGCAATCAGCCCCAGCATTTT. It translates to CASSSLDPRGLYSNQPQHF.

This chain joins TRBV9 and TRBJ1-1; TRBD1 is a possible D gene (6 bases). Germline CDR1 SGDLS, CDR2 YYNGEE. This CDR3 has 14 residues. With 1 base removed from V and 1 base from J, the gap between germline ends came to 8 bases. CDR3 nucleotides: TGTGCCAGCAGCGTACAGGGACAGAACACTGAAGCTTTCTTT. Protein: CASSVQGQNTEAFF.

This CDR3 reads CASSQTTGQYNSPLHF. The CDR3 nucleotides read TGTGCCAGCAGTCAGACAACGGGACAATATAATTCACCCCTCCACTTT. The V gene is TRBV7-2, the J gene TRBJ1-6; possible D gene TRBD1, 6 bases. This CDR3 comprises 16 residues. Trimming removed 6 bases from V and 4 bases from J, with 16 bases in between. Germline V gives CDR1 SGHTA, CDR2 FQGNSA.

J is TRBJ1-2 and V is TRBV5-1, with D possibly being TRBD1 (6 bases). The V gene lost 4 bases and the J gene lost 5 bases, with 9 bases spanning the gap. The CDR3 is 12 residues long. Germline assignment: CDR1 SGHRS and CDR2 YFSETQ. CDR3 region: CASSTTGYGYTF. In nucleotides, the CDR3 is TGCGCCAGCAGCACGACAGGTTATGGCTACACCTTC.

V gene TRBV3-1 (or the pseudogene TRBV3-2) combines with J gene TRBJ2-2; the match to TRBD1 covers 8 bases. This CDR3 has 14 residues. Germline loops: CDR1 LGHDT, CDR2 YNNKEL (reference sequence). V was clipped by 3 bases and J by 3 bases; unmatched bases: 0. The CDR3 protein is CASSQTGDTGELFF. Here the CDR3 DNA reads TGTGCCAGCAGCCAGACAGGGGACACCGGGGAGCTGTTTTTT.

The CDR3 coding sequence is TGCAGCGGACAGAACACTGAAGCTTTCTTT. It specifies CSGQNTEAFF. The chain recombines TRBV29-1 with TRBJ1-1; no clear D gene. The CDR3 runs 10 residues. Germline lookup yields CDR1 SQVTM and CDR2 ANQGSEA. Trimming stripped 7 bases from V and 1 base from J, with 4 bases between.

The chain recombines TRBV19 with TRBJ1-5, with a tentative D call TRBD1 (6 bases). Per germline, CDR1 LNHDA and CDR2 SQIVND (reference sequence). The CDR3 contains 16 residues. V was cut by 1 base and J by 6 bases, with 16 bases left in between. The CDR3 region is CASSIVSGGRGQPQHF. The CDR3, as DNA: TGTGCCAGTAGTATAGTATCGGGGGGCAGGGGTCAGCCCCAGCATTTT.

This chain joins TRBV5-6 and TRBJ2-5; tentative D call: TRBD2 (5 bases). V was trimmed by 1 base and J by 3 bases, leaving 10 bases between them. Germline-derived CDR1 and CDR2 are SGHDT and YYEEEE. The CDR3 loop spans 14 amino acids. The CDR3 DNA reads TGTGCCAGCAGCTTGCGGGCGGGTAAAGAGACCCAGTACTTC. Its translation: CASSLRAGKETQYF.

This sequence joins TRBV20-1 and TRBJ1-2; no firm D call. Germline CDR1 is DFQATT and CDR2 is SNEGSKA (reference sequence). With 2 bases removed from V and 5 bases from J, the gap between germline ends came to 6 bases. The CDR3 runs to 11 residues. The CDR3 protein is CSARSRYGYTF. The CDR3, as DNA: TGCAGTGCTAGATCCCGTTATGGCTACACCTTC.

The chain employs TRBV7-9 and TRBJ1-4; D not certain. Germline V gene data show CDR1 as SEHNR and CDR2 as FQNEAQ (reference sequence). The CDR3 loop spans 15 amino acids. V lost 0 bases, J lost 7 bases, and 12 bases lay in between. In nucleotides, the CDR3 is TGTGCCAGCAGCTTAGCGAGCAGGCTTCCTGAAAAACTGTTTTTT. Amino acids: CASSLASRLPEKLFF. Supplemented by reference TRBV7-9 and TRBJ1-4, the full variable domain reads DTGVSQNPRHKITKRGQNVTFRCDPISEHNRLYWYRQTLGQGPEFLTYFQNEAQLEKSRLLSDRFSAERPKGSFSTLEIQRTEQGDSAMYLCASSLASRLPEKLFFGSGTQLSVL.

V and J are TRBV3-1 (or the pseudogene TRBV3-2) and TRBJ2-4, with TRBD2 identical over 7 bases. The CDR3 has 14 amino acids. Germline V lookup: CDR1 LGHDT, CDR2 YNNKEL (reference sequence). Trimming took 1 base from V and 6 from J; bases not matched to a gene: 3. CDR3 sequence: CASSQGLAANIQYF. The CDR3 DNA sequence: TGTGCCAGCAGCCAAGGACTAGCCGCAAACATTCAGTACTTC.

The chain recombines TRBV3-1 (or the pseudogene TRBV3-2) with TRBJ2-1, with 11 nucleotides matching TRBD2. This CDR3 has 16 residues. The V gene end was trimmed by 3 bases and the J gene end by 6 bases; junction bases not matched to a gene: 7. Per germline, CDR1 LGHDT and CDR2 YNNKEL (reference sequence). This CDR3 reads CASSQGLAAYSNEQFF. The CDR3 DNA is TGTGCCAGCAGCCAGGGACTAGCGGCTTACAGCAATGAGCAGTTCTTC.

This clone was seen only a few times. At one of its ends the junction is not consistent with the germline gene, which may arise from a read error. The V gene is TRBV7-9, the J gene TRBJ2-7; 8 nucleotides align to TRBD1. The germline gives CDR1 SEHNR, CDR2 FQNEAQ (reference sequence). The CDR3 consists of 16 residues. CDR3 region: CASSIAGGMGSYEQYF. CDR3 DNA: TGTGCCAGCAGCATAGCAGGGGGCATGGGCTCCTACGAGCAGTACTTC. The whole variable domain, filled in from reference TRBV7-9 and TRBJ2-7, reads DTGVSQNPRHKITKRGQNVTFRCDPISEHNRLYWYRQTLGQGPEFLTYFQNEAQLEKSRLLSDRFSAERPKGSFSTLEIQRTEQGDSAMYLCASSIAGGMGSYEQYFGPGTRLTVT.

For the CDR3, the DNA is TGTGCCAGCAGCTTAGATTGGGCAGACACTGAAGCTTTCTTT. This codes for CASSLDWADTEAFF. The chain employs TRBV7-8 and TRBJ1-1, with no clear D. Trimming pared 1 base from V and 3 bases from J, leaving 9 bases between. The CDR3 covers 14 residues. Germline V lookup: CDR1 SGHVS, CDR2 FQNEAQ.

The rearrangement links TRBV4-3 to TRBJ2-2; D is unclear. This CDR3 has 18 residues. V lost 0 bases, J lost 0 bases, and 14 bases lay in between. Germline CDR1 LGHNA, CDR2 YSLEER. Here the CDR3 reads CASSQEHGLFANTGELFF. The CDR3 region has the DNA TGCGCCAGCAGCCAAGAGCACGGTCTTTTCGCGAACACCGGGGAGCTGTTTTTT.